This paragraph reports one TCR beta chain. It lacks a known antigen. Base qualities are missing; no much larger clone stands one base away. TCR beta libraries were generated from genomic DNA with the immunoSEQ kit, following the manufacturer's recommendations. To prepare libraries, a first multiplex PCR with proprietary primers was run, followed by a second PCR that added unique barcodes, and a bead cleanup was done after each round. A positive control reaction and a negative control reaction, both provided in the kit, were run with every batch of samples. The final libraries were assessed on an Agilent 4200 TapeStation D1000 ScreenTape, pooled by volume, and quantified by qPCR. Sequencing was performed on an Illumina NextSeq500 using a MidOutput 150-cycle cartridge, with 156 Read1 cycles, 15 Index1 cycles, and the kit custom primers. The pooled library was loaded at around 1 pM, and 20% PhiX control was spiked in. In the paper's pipeline: The vendor-processed data were analyzed in R, and a clonotype was defined as all T cells that share the same CDR3 nucleotide sequence. For clone abundance analyses, frequencies were normalized to the 10,000 most abundant clones in each sample. Before analysis, public T cell clones were removed, and these numbered fewer than six per sample on average. Tumor-enriched and baseline blood-enriched clonotypes were defined by at least a 32-fold difference in abundance between compartments. Clonotypes expanded or contracted between blood time points were identified with a beta-binomial differential abundance model. Tumor-blood repertoire similarity was measured with the Baroni-Urbani and Buser coefficient, and group comparisons used two-tailed Wilcoxon tests in R. The immuneACCESS repertoire file appears here via TCRdb, limited to in-frame rearrangements. These files lack a portion of the clones; in checked studies, under half of the deficit traces to unresolved V genes, and the cause of the others is not known. The D gene and trimming were derived from the DNA, and the V and J assignments and clone size from that table. This sample holds 130,000 to 150,000 clones; 75% to 90% were observed only once. Under 20% of the sample lies in the top ten.

This sample is drawn from a study of radiation and T cells in renal cell carcinoma (TCRdb year 2020). Turning to the overall study: TCR beta sequencing covered over 50 samples in total, comprising approximately 25 tumors and roughly 27 peripheral blood samples. The final blood draw was performed at 4 weeks after radiation, at the same time as nephrectomy. A total of roughly 3,900,000 unique CDR3 nucleotide sequences, encoding 2.5 million to 3 million unique CDR3 amino acid sequences, were found across all 50 or so samples. The paper's findings and limits, for the study overall: An increase in top tumor clonotypes in blood was observed from baseline to 2 weeks post-radiation, followed by contraction by 4 weeks, which was taken to suggest transient expansion of tumor-resident clones. Blood repertoire dynamics were not followed beyond 4 weeks after treatment. Effects of radiation dose or scheduling on the TCR repertoire could not be addressed with the single-armed trial design. No pretreatment tumor biopsies were available, so the baseline intratumoral presence of clonotypes could not be determined.

What this sample's time point label stands for: blood 4 weeks post-SBRT, at nephrectomy. The sample's treatment or condition label is to be understood as: 15 Gy SBRT to primary tumor, nephrectomy 4 weeks later. The samples were obtained from a clinical trial, where primary renal cell carcinomas were treated with 15 Gy stereotactic body radiation therapy and then removed by nephrectomy 4 weeks afterward. To follow tumor-enriched clonotypes, peripheral blood was collected serially from radiation-treated patients at baseline and again at 2 weeks and 4 weeks after SBRT. Every patient's renal cell carcinoma showed clear cell pathology. The QIAamp DNA Blood Mini Kit (Qiagen) was used to prepare genomic DNA for TCR sequencing. The analyses included only samples that passed all quality control checks. Taken from cysteine to phenylalanine, the CDR3 has 13 residues. Only the CDR3 region is kept as DNA, spanning 39 bases read in frame from base 1. CDR1 and CDR2, looked up from the germline V gene, are SGHTA and FQGNSA. Trimming removed 6 bases from V and 1 base from J; the gene matches leave 2 bases unexplained.

The material sequenced was blood, taken from a patient whose treatment included radiotherapy and nephrectomy. Recombination connected TRBV7-2 to TRBJ2-5; 7 central bases correspond to TRBD1. The TCR was taken from a woman aged 50 to 60 with renal cell carcinoma. The DNA sequence is as follows: TGTGCCAGCAGTTACAGGGGCCAAGAGACCCAGTACTTC. Translated, it gives CASSYRGQETQYF.